This TCR beta chain emerged from a study of immune evolution from preneoplasia to lung adenocarcinoma. Study-wide results and caveats: Top clone frequencies peaked in normal lung, apparently declining through invasive adenocarcinoma.

V was shortened by 6 bases and J by 4 bases, with 15 bases between the two germline ends. The CDR3 runs to 14 residues. Per the germline V gene, CDR1 is SGHVS and CDR2 is FQNEAQ. A note on this clone: Its antigen is as yet unknown.

Measured with immunoSEQ multiplex PCR; TCRdb has only the in-frame clones, and not every one. The sample has tens of thousands of clones; approximately 74% are singletons. Patient tissue came from resections in Japan or China, 2014–2017. Two lung cancer pathologists independently confirmed each histologic diagnosis. The sequenced sample was FFPE invasive lung adenocarcinoma tissue. The clonotype was recovered from a person between 55 and 69 years old with invasive lung adenocarcinoma. Some clones in this sample may be carry-over from other donors' samples. This chain links TRBV7-8 with TRBJ2-5; D uncertain. CDR3 residues: CASRPAGRVETQYF. CDR3 bases: TGTGCCAGCAGACCGGCCGGACGAGTAGAGACCCAGTACTTC.